Shown below are 13 T cell receptor beta chains from a single sample sequenced in a study of T-cell memory formation after mild COVID-19. MiXCR was run by TCRdb on the 5' RACE reads, yielding one entry per CDR3 protein. The sample lists hundreds of thousands of distinct CDR3 sequences, 20% occurring once. Sequenced sample: PBMCs or a T cell subset sorted from them (not recorded which). All receptors come from an adult woman who had mild COVID-19 (a few samples of this study predate the infection). Cell type and time point are not known.

The chain has TRBV5-1 and TRBJ2-1; D possibly uses TRBD1 or TRBD2 (5 bases each). Germline CDR1 SGHRS, CDR2 YFSETQ. The CDR3 totals 14 residues. V was cut by 2 bases and J by 9 bases, with 15 bases left in between. Written as DNA, the CDR3 is TGCGCCAGCAGCTTCCGGGGCTCGTCTAGTGAGCAGTTCTTC. Translated, it gives CASSFRGSSSEQFF. The whole variable domain, filled in from reference TRBV5-1 and TRBJ2-1, reads KAGVTQTPRYLIKTRGQQVTLSCSPISGHRSVSWYQQTPGQGLQFLFEYFSETQRNKGNFPGRFSGRQFSNSRSEMNVSTLELGDSALYLCASSFRGSSSEQFFGPGTRLTVL.

The chain carries TRBV4-2 and TRBJ1-1; 7 bases match TRBD1. The V gene's germline CDR1 is LGHNA and CDR2 YNFKEQ. The V segment lost 0 bases and the J segment 5 bases; nucleotides outside the gene matches: 6. The length of the CDR3 is 15 residues. CDR3 sequence reads: CASSQEEGALTEAFF. For the CDR3, the DNA is TGTGCCAGCAGCCAAGAGGAGGGGGCCCTTACTGAAGCTTTCTTT.

This clonotype was counted a few times. The chain recombines TRBV12-3 or TRBV12-4 with TRBJ1-2; 7 positions match TRBD1. V trimming: 3 bases; J trimming: 3 bases; junction bases outside the gene matches: 7. This CDR3 is built from 15 residues. The CDR3 protein is CASSFWDRLDYGYTF. The CDR3 DNA reads as TGTGCCAGCAGTTTCTGGGACAGACTAGACTATGGCTACACCTTC.

This clonotype was observed a few times. The J gene is TRBJ2-3, the V gene TRBV29-1; no definite D call. V was clipped by 6 bases and J by 0 bases, with 10 bases between them. The CDR3 runs to 13 residues. In germline, CDR1 is SQVTM, CDR2 ANQGSEA. The CDR3 is CSVGATSTDTQYF. The CDR3 coding sequence is TGCAGCGTCGGCGCCACTAGCACAGATACGCAGTATTTT.

This clonotype came up a few times. The chain has TRBV29-1 and TRBJ1-1; D call uncertain. The CDR3 spans 15 residues. Trimming removed 0 bases at V and 0 bases at J, with 11 bases between. The germline V gene encodes CDR1 SQVTM and CDR2 ANQGSEA. This CDR3 is CSVEDAAHLNTEAFF. In DNA, the CDR3 is TGCAGCGTTGAAGATGCGGCCCACTTGAACACTGAAGCTTTCTTT.

The table lists this clonotype with a few counts. The J gene is TRBJ2-3, the V gene TRBV3-1; D not resolved. In germline, CDR1 is LGHDT, CDR2 YNNKEL (reference sequence). This CDR3 spans 14 amino acids. V lost 0 bases and J lost 2, with 6 bases in between. CDR3 sequence: CASSQDRTTDTQYF. DNA for the CDR3: TGTGCCAGCAGCCAAGATAGGACCACAGATACGCAGTATTTT.

The chain couples TRBV18 to TRBJ2-5, with TRBD2 matching 8 bases. Unmatched junction bases numbered 1, after V lost 1 base and J lost 3 bases. This CDR3 region has 14 residues. CDR1 and CDR2 (germline): KGHSH, LQKENI. This CDR3 reads CASSPLREEETQYF. The CDR3 DNA reads as TGTGCCAGCTCACCACTGCGGGAGGAAGAGACCCAGTACTTC.

This clonotype was seen more than once but under ten times. The chain is built from TRBV6-2 or TRBV6-3 and TRBJ2-1, with TRBD2 matching 11 bases. Per germline, CDR1 MNHEY and CDR2 SVGEGT. V gave up 6 bases and J gave up 0 bases; unmatched junction bases: 7. The CDR3 length is 17 residues. This chain's CDR3 is CASRTGLAAHSYNEQFF. The CDR3 DNA reads as TGTGCCAGCAGGACGGGACTAGCGGCCCACTCCTACAATGAGCAGTTCTTC.

In this sample, this clonotype turned up many times. The V and J genes are TRBV24-1 and TRBJ2-3; 9 bases align to TRBD2. The ends lost 4 bases at V and 3 bases at J; junction bases unmatched: 4. Germline CDR1 KGHDR, CDR2 SFDVKD. CDR3 size: 15 residues. The CDR3 sequence is CATSEIAGDTDTQYF. DNA for the CDR3: TGTGCCACCAGTGAGATAGCGGGAGATACAGATACGCAGTATTTT.

This clonotype came up a few times. The gene calls are TRBV12-3 or TRBV12-4 and TRBJ2-6; 7 bases are shared with TRBD1. This CDR3 has 17 residues. Trimming took 3 bases from V and 2 from J; bases not matched to a gene: 7. The CDR3 loop is CASSFRQGTAGANVLTF. In DNA, the CDR3 is TGTGCCAGCAGTTTCAGACAGGGTACGGCTGGGGCCAACGTCCTGACTTTC.

CDR3 nucleotides: TGTGCCAGCAGCTTAGCTCTTGGCATCATCTCAGATACGCAGTATTTT. It yields the protein CASSLALGIISDTQYF. V gene TRBV7-9 combines with J gene TRBJ2-3; D remains unclear. V lost 0 bases to trimming and J lost 4 bases, with 14 bases between them. CDR1 SEHNR and CDR2 FQNEAQ come from the germline V gene (reference sequence). This CDR3 comprises 16 residues.

Ten or more counts support this clonotype. This chain links TRBV7-9 with TRBJ2-1; TRBD2 is a possible D gene (6 bases). The CDR3 has 15 amino acids. Germline CDR1 SEHNR, CDR2 FQNEAQ (reference sequence). Trimming pared 5 bases from V and 8 bases from J, leaving 19 bases between. As DNA, the CDR3 is TGTGCCAGCAGCCTTCGGGAGAGTCGGGCCGATGAGCAGTTCTTC. This gives the protein CASSLRESRADEQFF.

V and J are TRBV15 and TRBJ2-2, with D perhaps matching TRBD1 (6 bases). The germline CDR1 and CDR2 sequences are LNHNV and YYDKDF (reference sequence). CDR3 length: 16 residues. Trimming cost V 8 bases and J 5 bases, with 21 bases left between them. CDR3 nucleotides: TGTGCCACCGGAGGTGGCTGGGGGCGCAGAACCGGGGAGCTGTTTTTT. Translating gives CATGGGWGRRTGELFF.